This T cell receptor beta chain was captured in a study of radiation and T cells in renal cell carcinoma. Sequencing was performed with immunoSEQ multiplex PCR; in TCRdb, only in-frame clones are kept and a portion is missing. The repertoire holds 100,000 to 150,000 clones, with around 90% as singletons. Time point described: blood 2 weeks post-SBRT. Regarding treatment: 15 Gy SBRT to primary tumor, nephrectomy 4 weeks later. The sequencing used blood, collected from a patient whose treatment included radiotherapy and nephrectomy. This sequence originates from a woman in her sixties or seventies with renal cell carcinoma.

The CDR3 nucleotides read TGTGCCAGCGGACGCGTTGGCTCTGGGGCCAACGTCCTGACTTTC. The encoded protein is CASGRVGSGANVLTF. The rearrangement joins TRBV25-1 to TRBJ2-6; D gene unclear. The CDR3 is 15 amino acids. Germline V CDR1 and CDR2: MGHDK, SYGVNS. V lost 8 bases and J 0 bases, leaving 11 bases between the germline ends. Based on the CDR3 plus reference TRBV25-1 and TRBJ2-6, the full variable domain is EADIYQTPRYLVIGTGKKITLECSQTMGHDKMYWYQQDPGMELHLIHYSYGVNSTEKGDLSSESTVSRIRTEHFPLTLESARPSHTSQYLCASGRVGSGANVLTFGAGSRLTVL.